Below are 15 T cell receptor beta chains sequenced from a single sample in a study of beta chain features in type 1 diabetes. Study results and limitations: Researchers report that Type 1 diabetes patients had moderately but significantly shorter TCRB CDR3s across all four CD4+ subsets.

The authors reverse transcribed all of the isolated RNA, so sequencing captured expressed TCRB transcripts. Clones were sequenced by immunoSEQ multiplex PCR, and TCRdb holds only the in-frame ones, with some missing. The sample has about 44,000 clones; approximately 70% are singletons. The antigens for these receptors are not known. The sample was Tregs from blood. Receptors originate from a young woman with type 1 diabetes.

This clone has a handful of counts. The chain joins TRBV5-4 to TRBJ1-1; a weak D match, TRBD1 (5 bases). CDR1 SGHNT and CDR2 YYREEE come from the germline V gene (reference sequence). V lost 1 base, J lost 9 bases, and 13 bases lay in between. The CDR3 length is 13 residues. CDR3 DNA: TGTGCCAGCAGCTTGACGGGGGACCAGAAAGCTTTCTTT. Translated: CASSLTGDQKAFF.

The J gene is TRBJ2-7, the V gene TRBV6-5; 7 bases are a match to TRBD2. Looked up from germline, CDR1 is MNHEY and CDR2 is SVGAGI. This CDR3 spans 14 amino acids. V lost 6 bases to trimming and J lost 3 bases; unmatched junction nucleotides: 8. CDR3 DNA: TGTGCCAGCAGAAGAGCGGGATCTAACTACGAGCAGTACTTC. It specifies CASRRAGSNYEQYF.

The chain is built from TRBV29-1 and TRBJ2-3; TRBD2 aligns across 7 bases. Germline V gene lookup returns CDR1 SQVTM and CDR2 ANQGSEA. The CDR3 is 15 residues long. The V and J ends lost 4 bases and 2 bases, in that order; junction bases with no gene match: 9. The CDR3 here is CSVVGRGVLTDTQYF. CDR3 DNA sequence: TGCAGCGTTGTTGGTCGGGGGGTCCTCACAGATACGCAGTATTTT.

This clone was picked up a small number of times. J is TRBJ2-7 and V is TRBV30; TRBD2 might be the D (6 bases). This CDR3 comprises 14 residues. Trimming shortened V by 3 bases and J by 2 bases, and 14 bases separated the two germline ends. Per the germline V gene, CDR1 is GTSNPN and CDR2 is SVGIG (reference sequence). The CDR3 region has the DNA TGTGCCTGGAGGATAGGGCGGGGACCCTACGAGCAGTACTTC. Protein product: CAWRIGRGPYEQYF.

This clone turned up a few times. This chain uses TRBV6-1 with TRBJ1-2; the match to TRBD1 covers 9 bases. The CDR3 runs 12 residues. Germline V CDR1 and CDR2: MNHNS, SASEGT. V lost 7 bases and J lost 8; bases outside the gene matches: 5. The CDR3 sequence: CASIPGQGGYTF. CDR3 coding DNA: TGTGCCAGCATCCCGGGACAGGGCGGCTACACCTTC.

As for this clone: A read error may produce the germline difference seen at one junction end. The rearrangement joins TRBV7-7 to TRBJ1-5, with D hard to call. The length of the CDR3 is 14 residues. The germline V gene has CDR1 SSHAT and CDR2 FNYEAQ (reference sequence). Here the CDR3 DNA reads TGTGCTAGCAGCTTAGCGCGGTATAATCAGCCCCAGCATTTT. It is translated as CASSLARYNQPQHF.

The J gene is TRBJ2-3, the V gene TRBV18, with D possibly being TRBD2 (6 bases). CDR1 KGHSH and CDR2 LQKENI come from the germline V gene. V lost 2 bases and J 2 bases, leaving 14 bases between the germline ends. The CDR3 totals 16 residues. This CDR3 reads CASSPTTREFTDTQYF. Written as DNA, the CDR3 is TGTGCCAGCTCACCAACGACTAGGGAATTCACAGATACGCAGTATTTT.

The chain links TRBV29-1 to TRBJ1-2; maybe TRBD1 (5 bases). The germline V gene has CDR1 SQVTM and CDR2 ANQGSEA. The CDR3 extends over 14 amino acids. V was clipped by 6 bases and J by 0 bases, with 14 bases between them. The CDR3 nucleotides are TGCAGCGTGAGGCGGGGGGGAGCTAACTATGGCTACACCTTC. It is translated as CSVRRGGANYGYTF.

The chain has TRBV7-9 and TRBJ2-1, with 9 bases lining up with TRBD2. The CDR3 consists of 18 residues. CDR1 and CDR2 (germline): SEHNR, FQNEAQ (reference sequence). J gave up 4 bases and V 4 bases, and 14 bases lay outside the gene matches. The CDR3 loop is CASSSLPLLAGRYNEQFF. CDR3 bases: TGTGCCAGCAGCTCTCTTCCCTTACTAGCGGGTCGATACAATGAGCAGTTCTTC. Together with reference TRBV7-9 and TRBJ2-1, the CDR3 gives the full variable domain: DTGVSQNPRHKITKRGQNVTFRCDPISEHNRLYWYRQTLGQGPEFLTYFQNEAQLEKSRLLSDRFSAERPKGSFSTLEIQRTEQGDSAMYLCASSSLPLLAGRYNEQFFGPGTRLTVL.

The chain links TRBV5-4 to TRBJ2-1, with 8 bases that match TRBD2. The V gene's germline CDR1 is SGHNT and CDR2 YYREEE (reference sequence). With 4 bases clipped from V and 2 bases from J, the junction kept 2 bases outside the gene matches. The CDR3 has 14 amino acids. The CDR3 DNA is TGTGCCAGCAGCCCGGGACTAGCCTACAATGAGCAGTTCTTC. Encoded protein: CASSPGLAYNEQFF.

This clone was observed a handful of times. V gene TRBV19 combines with J gene TRBJ1-2, with D perhaps TRBD1 (5 bases). The CDR3 loop spans 14 amino acids. CDR1 LNHDA and CDR2 SQIVND come from the germline V gene (reference sequence). Trimming stripped 4 bases from V and 4 bases from J, with 13 bases between. The CDR3 region has the DNA TGTGCCAGTAGTACCGACGCAGGGTTCTATGGCTACACCTTC. It is translated as CASSTDAGFYGYTF. Looking up the rest from reference TRBV19 and TRBJ1-2 gives the full variable domain: DGGITQSPKYLFRKEGQNVTLSCEQNLNHDAMYWYRQDPGQGLRLIYYSQIVNDFQKGDIAEGYSVSREKKESFPLTVTSAQKNPTAFYLCASSTDAGFYGYTFGSGTRLTVV.

The chain has TRBV28 and TRBJ1-5; D uncertain. CDR3 size: 12 residues. The ends were cut back, 6 bases at V and 5 bases at J, with 8 bases in the middle. CDR1 is MDHEN and CDR2 is SYDVKM in the germline V gene. In DNA form, the CDR3 reads TGTGCCAGCAGACAAACAGATCAGCCCCAGCATTTT. It encodes CASRQTDQPQHF.

The genes are TRBV7-2 and TRBJ1-5; no clear D. Trimming stripped 2 bases from V and 0 bases from J, with 8 bases between. Germline lookup yields CDR1 SGHTA and CDR2 FQGNSA. The CDR3 extends over 15 amino acids. CDR3 DNA: TGTGCCAGCAGCTTAATGACACTTAGCAATCAGCCCCAGCATTTT. As protein: CASSLMTLSNQPQHF.

This chain uses TRBV4-3 with TRBJ2-3; 7 nucleotides align to TRBD2. Per the germline V gene, CDR1 is LGHNA and CDR2 is YSLEER. V was pared by 2 bases and J by 6 bases, with 8 bases of the junction left unmatched. The CDR3 sequence is 15 residues long. CDR3 nucleotides: TGCGCCAGCAGCCAATTTGGAAGCGGGACGGATACGCAGTATTTT. It translates to CASSQFGSGTDTQYF.

The chain is built from TRBV10-3 and TRBJ2-3, with D possibly matching TRBD2 (6 bases). V lost 2 bases and J 5 bases, leaving 14 bases between the germline ends. Germline V gives CDR1 ENHRY, CDR2 SYGVKD. This CDR3 is 15 amino acids long. CDR3 protein: CAISETSRGGDTQYF. As DNA, the CDR3 is TGTGCCATCAGTGAGACTAGCCGCGGTGGAGATACGCAGTATTTT.